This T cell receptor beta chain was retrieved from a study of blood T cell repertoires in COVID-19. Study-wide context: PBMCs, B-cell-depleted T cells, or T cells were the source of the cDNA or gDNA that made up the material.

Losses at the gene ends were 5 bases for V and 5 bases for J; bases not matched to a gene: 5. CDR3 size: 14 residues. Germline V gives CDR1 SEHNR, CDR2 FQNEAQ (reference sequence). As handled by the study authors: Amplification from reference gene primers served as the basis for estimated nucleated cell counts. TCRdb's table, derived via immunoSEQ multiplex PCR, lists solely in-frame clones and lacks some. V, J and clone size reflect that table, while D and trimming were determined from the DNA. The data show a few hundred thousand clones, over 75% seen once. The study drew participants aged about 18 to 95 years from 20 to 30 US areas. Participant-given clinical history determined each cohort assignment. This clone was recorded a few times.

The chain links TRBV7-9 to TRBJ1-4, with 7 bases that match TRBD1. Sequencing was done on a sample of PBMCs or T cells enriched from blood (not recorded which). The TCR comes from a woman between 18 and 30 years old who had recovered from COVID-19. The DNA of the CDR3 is TGTGCCAGCAGCACCGGGACAGAGAATGAAAAACTGTTTTTT. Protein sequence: CASSTGTENEKLFF.